This T cell receptor beta chain was sequenced for a study of beta chain features in type 1 diabetes. The CDR3 contains 13 residues. The V gene's germline CDR1 is GTSNPN and CDR2 SVGIG (reference sequence). The ends were cut back, 0 bases at V and 0 bases at J, with 5 bases in the middle. Comments on this clone: This specimen includes other DNA sequences encoding the same CDR3.

Expressed TCRB transcripts were sequenced, since all the RNA that had been isolated was reverse transcribed. Sequenced naive, central memory and regulatory T cell samples produced an average of roughly 3.9 million reads. The method was immunoSEQ multiplex PCR; TCRdb's version includes in-frame clones alone and lacks a portion of them. In the table there are hundreds of thousands of clones, 68% of which are singletons. The source material was naive CD4+ T cells from blood. This chain connects TRBV30 to TRBJ2-5; D uncertain. This clonotype was obtained from a man in his thirties or forties in good health. The DNA for the CDR3 is TGTGCCTGGAGTGTACTCAACCAAGAGACCCAGTACTTC. Amino acid sequence: CAWSVLNQETQYF.